This T cell receptor beta chain was found in a study of circulating and synovial CD4+ cells in juvenile arthritis. Whole-study results and caveats: Diversity here was lower than in bulk blood CD4 cells. Circulating pathogenic-like lymphocytes shared a substantially higher fraction of CDR3 sequences with synovium than bulk blood. CPL and bulk CD4 samples differed at least tenfold in T cell genomes.

The CDR3 contains 15 residues. V was pared by 1 base and J by 4 bases, with 8 bases between. Germline-derived CDR1 and CDR2 are LNHNV and YYDKDF (reference sequence). Method: immunoSEQ multiplex PCR; TCRdb's copy keeps in-frame clones and lacks some. The sample contains about 34,000 clones, roughly 96% of which appear only once. As concerns this clone: Its specificity is unknown.

The chain has TRBV15 and TRBJ2-6, with D unresolved. This clonotype was obtained from a human donor with juvenile idiopathic arthritis. The sequenced sample was CD4+ T cells from blood. The DNA of the CDR3 is TGTGCCACCAGCAGAGTTGGCCCGGGGGCCAACGTCCTGACTTTC. Its translation is CATSRVGPGANVLTF.